The next 10 T cell receptor beta chains were all read from a single sample in a study of T cells after yellow fever vaccination. TCRdb ran MiXCR on the 5' RACE reads and lists one entry per CDR3 protein. The sample shows 140,000 to 150,000 distinct CDR3 sequences, about 6.2% of them seen only once. This specimen consisted of CD4+ T cells sorted from PBMCs, obtained 10 days after the yellow fever booster vaccination. These receptor sequences come from a man younger than 40 who received the YFV17D yellow fever vaccine.

This clonotype appeared many times. The chain couples TRBV6-1 to TRBJ2-5; D might be TRBD1 (6 bases). The V gene's germline CDR1 is MNHNS and CDR2 SASEGT. The CDR3 extends over 14 amino acids. V was shortened by 3 bases and J by 7 bases, with 15 bases between the two germline ends. Written as DNA, the CDR3 is TGTGCCAGCAGTGACGGACAGCAAGAGTGGACCCAGTACTTC. It is translated as CASSDGQQEWTQYF.

This clonotype was observed at least ten times. The chain recombines TRBV20-1 with TRBJ2-1; D gene uncertain. Germline values: CDR1 DFQATT, CDR2 SNEGSKA (reference sequence). Trimming cost V 1 base and J 4 bases, with 5 bases left between them. The CDR3 is 12 amino acids. The CDR3 reads CSARVPYNEQFF. Written as DNA, the CDR3 is TGCAGTGCTAGAGTACCTTACAATGAGCAGTTCTTC.

This sequence joins TRBV4-3 and TRBJ2-6; no definite D call. Looked up from germline, CDR1 is LGHNA and CDR2 is YSLEER. The CDR3 totals 17 residues. The germline V and J ends were trimmed by 0 bases and 1 base, with 10 bases remaining between them. The CDR3 loop is CASSQDSYVSGANVLTF. The CDR3 nucleotides are TGCGCCAGCAGCCAAGATAGTTACGTATCTGGGGCCAACGTCCTGACTTTC.

This clonotype has at least ten counts. The chain couples TRBV20-1 to TRBJ1-5; the D is unclear. Germline CDR1 is DFQATT and CDR2 is SNEGSKA (reference sequence). Trimming pared 0 bases from V and 5 bases from J, leaving 8 bases between. The length of the CDR3 is 13 residues. The CDR3 loop reads CSARDGGDQPQHF. The CDR3 coding sequence is TGCAGTGCTAGAGATGGTGGGGATCAGCCCCAGCATTTT.

The chain joins TRBV20-1 to TRBJ2-3; 12 nucleotides match TRBD2. Germline values: CDR1 DFQATT, CDR2 SNEGSKA (reference sequence). The CDR3 totals 15 residues. The junction had 7 bases not matched to a gene; V was cut back by 6 bases and J by 3 bases. The CDR3 nucleotides are TGCAGTGCAAAAACTAGCGGGAGGATTACAGATACGCAGTATTTT. Its protein product is CSAKTSGRITDTQYF.

This clonotype was recorded at least ten times. The chain employs TRBV12-3 or TRBV12-4 and TRBJ2-7; 8 bases are a match to TRBD1. J was trimmed by 3 bases and V by 5 bases; bases with no gene match: 12. This CDR3 is built from 16 residues. CDR3 sequence: CASSPRSGTGGYEQYF. For the CDR3, the DNA is TGTGCCAGCAGTCCACGATCCGGGACAGGAGGCTACGAGCAGTACTTC.

This clonotype came up many times. The chain uses TRBV12-3 or TRBV12-4 and TRBJ2-7; no firm D call. The CDR3 consists of 12 residues. Trimming shortened V by 2 bases and J by 6 bases, and 8 bases separated the two germline ends. CDR3 DNA: TGTGCCAGCAGTTTACCACAAGGCGAGCAGTACTTC. Its protein product is CASSLPQGEQYF.

This clonotype was recorded at least ten times. The chain joins TRBV5-1 to TRBJ2-7; 13 bases are shared with TRBD2. CDR3 length: 15 amino acids. CDR1 and CDR2 from the germline V gene are SGHRS and YFSETQ. J gave up 5 bases and V 4 bases, and 6 bases lay outside the gene matches. CDR3 in amino acids: CASSRTSGSLNEQYF. CDR3 bases: TGCGCCAGCAGCCGGACTAGCGGGAGCCTGAACGAGCAGTACTTC.

This clonotype showed up many times. This chain connects TRBV3-1 to TRBJ2-5; 7 bases are shared with TRBD1. Germline V lookup: CDR1 LGHDT, CDR2 YNNKEL (reference sequence). V gave up 4 bases and J gave up 2 bases; unmatched junction bases: 4. CDR3 size: 14 residues. CDR3 sequence: CASSPLGQQETQYF. CDR3 sequence (DNA): TGTGCCAGCAGCCCCCTGGGACAGCAAGAGACCCAGTACTTC.

This clonotype was counted at least ten times. V and J are TRBV18 and TRBJ2-7, with D perhaps assigned TRBD1 or TRBD2 (5 bases each). Looked up from germline, CDR1 is KGHSH and CDR2 is LQKENI. The V and J ends lost 6 bases and 5 bases respectively, with 14 bases between them. CDR3 length: 13 amino acids. The CDR3 DNA follows: TGTGCCAGCTCCCTCACGGGGACCCACGAGCAGTACTTC. Encoded protein: CASSLTGTHEQYF.